The rows below give T cell receptor beta chains drawn from one sample of a study of beta chain features in type 1 diabetes. The data were produced by immunoSEQ multiplex PCR, yet TCRdb's version contains in-frame clones alone and is incomplete. The sample yields about 390,000 clones, 8.5% to 10% seen once. Sample: central memory CD4+ T cells from blood. Receptors originate from a young man with type 1 diabetes. Each CDR3 is given with its conserved first and last residue. A D gene is named only where the DNA matches it firmly. Only part of the rows carry a size: once, few, many, or a class if the clone is expanded.

CDR3 protein | CDR3 DNA | D gene | clone size | J gene | V gene
CASSPGGNSYNEQFF | TGTGCCAGCTCACCAGGGGGGAATTCCTACAATGAGCAGTTCTTC | . | many | TRBJ2-1 | TRBV18
CASSFNGETQYF | TGTGCCAGCAGCTTTAACGGGGAGACCCAGTACTTC | . | . | TRBJ2-5 | TRBV7-9
CAISDSTGGSGRTYNEQFF | TGTGCCATCAGTGACTCGACGGGAGGAAGCGGGAGGACCTACAATGAGCAGTTCTTC | TRBD2 | few | TRBJ2-1 | TRBV10-3
CASMVGIRSGANVLTF | TGTGCCAGCATGGTCGGGATCCGGTCTGGGGCCAACGTCCTGACTTTC | . | few | TRBJ2-6 | TRBV27
CATTRGRQPQHF | TGTGCCACGACCAGGGGTCGGCAGCCCCAGCATTTT | . | . | TRBJ1-5 | TRBV15
CASSPGGGDQPQHF | TGTGCCAGCTCACCCGGCGGGGGGGATCAGCCCCAGCATTTT | . | . | TRBJ1-5 | TRBV18
CASNNPGQQETQYF | TGCGCCAGCAACAATCCGGGACAGCAAGAGACCCAGTACTTC | TRBD1 | many | TRBJ2-5 | TRBV5-1
CATFSYLAEAFF | TGTGCCACCTTTTCCTACTTGGCTGAAGCTTTCTTT | . | few | TRBJ1-1 | TRBV19
CASKEAAENTGELFF | TGCGCCAGTAAAGAGGCGGCAGAGAACACCGGGGAGCTGTTTTTT | . | . | TRBJ2-2 | TRBV5-1
CASSPRTGGEHGYTF | TGTGCCAGCAGCCCTCGGACAGGGGGCGAGCATGGCTACACCTTC | TRBD1 | . | TRBJ1-2 | TRBV7-9
CASSLQGAGVTEAFF | TGCGCCAGCAGCCTACAGGGGGCGGGTGTCACTGAAGCTTTCTTT | TRBD1 | . | TRBJ1-1 | TRBV5-1
CAWSKSGSRDEQFF | TGTGCCTGGAGTAAGAGCGGGAGTAGGGATGAGCAGTTCTTC | TRBD2 | . | TRBJ2-1 | TRBV30
CASKVGATGNTIYF | TGTGCCAGCAAAGTGGGCGCAACTGGAAACACCATATATTTT | . | . | TRBJ1-3 | TRBV27
CASSVPGTPDNEQYF | TGTGCCAGCAGTGTACCCGGGACACCTGACAACGAGCAGTACTTC | . | few | TRBJ2-7 | TRBV27
CSVPGLAGNTDTQYF | TGCAGCGTGCCGGGACTAGCGGGAAACACAGATACGCAGTATTTT | TRBD2 | few | TRBJ2-3 | TRBV29-1
CASSRDSYEQYF | TGTGCCAGCAGCCGGGACAGCTACGAGCAGTACTTC | TRBD1 | few | TRBJ2-7 | TRBV14
CASSLNRESYEQYF | TGTGCCAGCAGTTTAAACCGGGAGTCCTACGAGCAGTACTTC | . | . | TRBJ2-7 | TRBV27